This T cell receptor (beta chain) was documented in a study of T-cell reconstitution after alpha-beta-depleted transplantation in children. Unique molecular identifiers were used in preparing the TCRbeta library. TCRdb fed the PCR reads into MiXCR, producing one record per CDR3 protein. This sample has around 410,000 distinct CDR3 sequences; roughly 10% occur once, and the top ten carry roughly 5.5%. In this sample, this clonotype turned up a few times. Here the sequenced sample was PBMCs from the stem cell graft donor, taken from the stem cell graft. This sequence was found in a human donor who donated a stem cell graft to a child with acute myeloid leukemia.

In DNA, the CDR3 is TGTGCCACCAGCCCGATTCGGCGGGACAGGGAAGACACCATATATTTT. Amino acids: CATSPIRRDREDTIYF. V is TRBV15 and J is TRBJ1-3; 9 nucleotides align to TRBD1. Germline V lookup: CDR1 LNHNV, CDR2 YYDKDF (reference sequence). The CDR3 length is 16 residues. J gave up 8 bases and V 5 bases, and 13 bases lay outside the gene matches. The entire variable domain, with the rest obtained from reference TRBV15 and TRBJ1-3, is as follows: DAMVIQNPRYQVTQFGKPVTLSCSQTLNHNVMYWYQQKSSQAPKLLFHYYDKDFNNEADTPDNFQSRRPNTSFCFLDIRSPGLGDTAMYLCATSPIRRDREDTIYFGEGSWLTVV.